The clone carrying this TCR beta chain is medium-sized in the sample. No antigen is known for it. Distinct nucleotide sequences in the sample also encode this CDR3. Trimming stripped 0 bases from V and 0 bases from J, with 9 bases between. This CDR3 has 15 amino acids. The germline gives CDR1 LGHNA, CDR2 YSLEER. The repertoire was sequenced with immunoSEQ multiplex PCR; TCRdb's copy has only in-frame clones and lacks some. In the table there are 3,500 to 5,000 clones, under 75% of which are singletons. This record belongs to a study of CD4+ T cells in melanoma. Overall study results and limits: A reported correlation linked neoantigen-specific CD4+ T cells to CD8+, macrophage and B cell function.

This chain joins TRBV4-3 and TRBJ2-7; D gene unclear. Source material: cells from a culture (not recorded whether cultured in vitro). This TCR came from a human donor with melanoma. This CDR3 reads CASSQDSSLSYEQYF. The DNA of the CDR3 is TGCGCCAGCAGCCAAGACAGTTCCCTCTCCTACGAGCAGTACTTC.